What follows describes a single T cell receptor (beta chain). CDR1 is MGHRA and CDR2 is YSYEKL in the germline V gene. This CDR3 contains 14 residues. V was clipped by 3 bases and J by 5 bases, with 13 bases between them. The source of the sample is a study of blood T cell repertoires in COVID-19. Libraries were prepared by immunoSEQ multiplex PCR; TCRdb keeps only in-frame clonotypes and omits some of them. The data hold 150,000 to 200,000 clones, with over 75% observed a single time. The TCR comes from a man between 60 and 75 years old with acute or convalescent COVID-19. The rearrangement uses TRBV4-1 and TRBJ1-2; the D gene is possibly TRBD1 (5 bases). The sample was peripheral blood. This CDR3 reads CASSHPDREYGYTF. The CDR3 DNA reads TGCGCCAGCAGCCACCCCGACAGAGAATATGGCTACACCTTC.